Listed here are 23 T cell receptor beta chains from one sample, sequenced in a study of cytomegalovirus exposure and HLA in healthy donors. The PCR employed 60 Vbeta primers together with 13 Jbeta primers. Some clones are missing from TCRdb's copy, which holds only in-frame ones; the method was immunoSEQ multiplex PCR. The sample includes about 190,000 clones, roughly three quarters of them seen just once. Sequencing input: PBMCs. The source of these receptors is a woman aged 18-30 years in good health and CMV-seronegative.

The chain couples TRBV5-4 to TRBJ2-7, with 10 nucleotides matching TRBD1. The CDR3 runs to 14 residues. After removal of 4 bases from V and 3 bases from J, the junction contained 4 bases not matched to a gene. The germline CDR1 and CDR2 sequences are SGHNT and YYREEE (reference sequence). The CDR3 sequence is CASSTWTGGYEQYF. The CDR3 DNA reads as TGTGCCAGCAGCACTTGGACAGGGGGCTACGAGCAGTACTTC.

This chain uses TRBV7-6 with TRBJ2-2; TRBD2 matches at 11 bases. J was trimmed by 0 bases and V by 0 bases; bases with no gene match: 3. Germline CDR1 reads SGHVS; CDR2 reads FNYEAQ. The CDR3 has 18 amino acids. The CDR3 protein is CASSLAGTSGTNTGELFF. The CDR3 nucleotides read TGTGCCAGCAGCTTAGCCGGGACTAGCGGTACGAACACCGGGGAGCTGTTTTTT.

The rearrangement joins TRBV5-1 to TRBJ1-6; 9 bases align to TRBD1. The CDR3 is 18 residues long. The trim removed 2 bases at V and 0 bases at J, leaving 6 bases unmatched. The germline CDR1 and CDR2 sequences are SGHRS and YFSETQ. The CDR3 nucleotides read TGCGCCAGCAGCTTAGAGGACAGGGGTCGCTCCTATAATTCACCCCTCCACTTT. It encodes CASSLEDRGRSYNSPLHF.

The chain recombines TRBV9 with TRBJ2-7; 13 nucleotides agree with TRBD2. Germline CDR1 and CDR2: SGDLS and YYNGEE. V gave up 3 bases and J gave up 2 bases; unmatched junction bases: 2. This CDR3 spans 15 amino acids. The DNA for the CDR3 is TGTGCCAGCAGCGAACTAGCGGGAGGGCCCTACGAGCAGTACTTC. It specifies CASSELAGGPYEQYF.

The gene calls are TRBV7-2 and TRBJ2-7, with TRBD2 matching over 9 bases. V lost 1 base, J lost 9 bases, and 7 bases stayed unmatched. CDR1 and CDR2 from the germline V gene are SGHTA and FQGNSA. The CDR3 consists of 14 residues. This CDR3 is CASSLDLAGSGQYF. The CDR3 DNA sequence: TGTGCCAGCAGCTTAGATCTAGCGGGATCTGGGCAGTACTTC.

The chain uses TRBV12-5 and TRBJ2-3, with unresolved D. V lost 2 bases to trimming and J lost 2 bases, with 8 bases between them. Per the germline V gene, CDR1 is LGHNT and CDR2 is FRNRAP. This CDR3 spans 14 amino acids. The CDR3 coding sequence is TGTGCTAGTGGTTTGTCTATACCCACAGATACGCAGTATTTT. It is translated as CASGLSIPTDTQYF.

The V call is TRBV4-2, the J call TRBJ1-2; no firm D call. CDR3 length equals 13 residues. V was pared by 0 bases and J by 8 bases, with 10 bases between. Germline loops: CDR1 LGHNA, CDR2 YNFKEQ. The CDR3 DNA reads TGTGCCAGCAGCCAAGATAGGAGTGTGGGCTACACCTTC. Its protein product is CASSQDRSVGYTF.

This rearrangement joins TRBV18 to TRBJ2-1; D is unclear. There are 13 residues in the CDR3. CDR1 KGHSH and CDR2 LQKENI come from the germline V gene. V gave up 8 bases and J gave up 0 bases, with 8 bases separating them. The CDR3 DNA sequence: TGTGCCAGCACCCCCAGCTCCTACAATGAGCAGTTCTTC. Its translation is CASTPSSYNEQFF.

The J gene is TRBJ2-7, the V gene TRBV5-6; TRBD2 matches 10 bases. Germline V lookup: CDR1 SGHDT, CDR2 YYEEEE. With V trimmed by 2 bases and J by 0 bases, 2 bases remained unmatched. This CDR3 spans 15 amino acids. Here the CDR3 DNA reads TGTGCCAGCAGCTTAGCGGGGGGGAGCTCCTACGAGCAGTACTTC. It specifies CASSLAGGSSYEQYF.

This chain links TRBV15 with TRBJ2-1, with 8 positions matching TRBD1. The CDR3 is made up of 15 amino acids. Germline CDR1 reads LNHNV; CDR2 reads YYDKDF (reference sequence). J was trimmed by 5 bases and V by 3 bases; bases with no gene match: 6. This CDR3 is CATSSRQGINNEQFF. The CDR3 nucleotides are TGTGCCACCAGCAGTCGACAGGGGATTAACAATGAGCAGTTCTTC. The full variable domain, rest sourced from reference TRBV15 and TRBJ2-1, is DAMVIQNPRYQVTQFGKPVTLSCSQTLNHNVMYWYQQKSSQAPKLLFHYYDKDFNNEADTPDNFQSRRPNTSFCFLDIRSPGLGDTAMYLCATSSRQGINNEQFFGPGTRLTVL.

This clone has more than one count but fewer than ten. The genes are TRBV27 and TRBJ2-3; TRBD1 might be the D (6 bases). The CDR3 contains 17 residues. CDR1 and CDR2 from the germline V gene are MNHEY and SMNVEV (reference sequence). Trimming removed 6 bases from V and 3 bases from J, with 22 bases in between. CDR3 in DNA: TGTGCCAGCAGCTATTCTCCGCCAGGACAGAGTACAGATACGCAGTATTTT. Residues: CASSYSPPGQSTDTQYF.

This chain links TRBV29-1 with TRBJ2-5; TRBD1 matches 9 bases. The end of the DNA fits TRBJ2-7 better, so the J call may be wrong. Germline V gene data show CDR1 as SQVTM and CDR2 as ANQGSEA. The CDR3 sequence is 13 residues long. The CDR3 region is CSVDTGQGYEQYF. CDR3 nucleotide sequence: TGCAGCGTTGACACGGGACAGGGCTACGAGCAGTACTTC.

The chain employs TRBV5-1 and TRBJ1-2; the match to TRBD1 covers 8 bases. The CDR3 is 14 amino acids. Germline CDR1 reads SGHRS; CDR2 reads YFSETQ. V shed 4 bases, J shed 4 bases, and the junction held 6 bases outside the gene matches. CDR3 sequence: CASSSGQGLYGYTF. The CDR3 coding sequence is TGCGCCAGCAGCAGTGGACAGGGCCTCTATGGCTACACCTTC. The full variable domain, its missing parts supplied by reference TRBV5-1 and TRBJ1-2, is KAGVTQTPRYLIKTRGQQVTLSCSPISGHRSVSWYQQTPGQGLQFLFEYFSETQRNKGNFPGRFSGRQFSNSRSEMNVSTLELGDSALYLCASSSGQGLYGYTFGSGTRLTVV.

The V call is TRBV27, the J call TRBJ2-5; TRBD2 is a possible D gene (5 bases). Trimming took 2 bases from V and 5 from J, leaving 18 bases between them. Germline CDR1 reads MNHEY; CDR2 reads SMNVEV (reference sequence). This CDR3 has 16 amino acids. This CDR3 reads CASSLNAVPRRETQYF. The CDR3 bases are TGTGCCAGCAGTTTAAACGCTGTCCCCAGGAGGGAGACCCAGTACTTC.

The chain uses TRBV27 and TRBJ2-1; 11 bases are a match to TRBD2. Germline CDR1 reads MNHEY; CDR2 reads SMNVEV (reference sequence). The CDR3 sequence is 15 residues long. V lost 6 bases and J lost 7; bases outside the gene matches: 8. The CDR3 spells CASRKLAGVTNEQFF. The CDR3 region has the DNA TGTGCCAGCAGAAAACTAGCGGGAGTTACTAATGAGCAGTTCTTC.

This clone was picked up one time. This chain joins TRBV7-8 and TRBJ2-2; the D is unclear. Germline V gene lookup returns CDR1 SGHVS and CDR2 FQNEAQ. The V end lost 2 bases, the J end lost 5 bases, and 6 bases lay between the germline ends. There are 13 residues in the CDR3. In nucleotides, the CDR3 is TGTGCCAGCAGCTTATCTCTTACCGGGGAGCTGTTTTTT. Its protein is CASSLSLTGELFF.

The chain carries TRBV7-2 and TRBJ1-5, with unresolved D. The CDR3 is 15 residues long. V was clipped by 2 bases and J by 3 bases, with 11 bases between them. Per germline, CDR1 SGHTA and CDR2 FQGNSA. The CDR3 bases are TGTGCCAGCAGCTTATCCCCGGGGAACAATCAGCCCCAGCATTTT. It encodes CASSLSPGNNQPQHF. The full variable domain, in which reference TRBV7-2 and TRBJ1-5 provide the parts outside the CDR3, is GAGVSQSPSNKVTEKGKDVELRCDPISGHTALYWYRQSLGQGLEFLIYFQGNSAPDKSGLPSDRFSAERTGGSVSTLTIQRTQQEDSAVYLCASSLSPGNNQPQHFGDGTRLSIL.

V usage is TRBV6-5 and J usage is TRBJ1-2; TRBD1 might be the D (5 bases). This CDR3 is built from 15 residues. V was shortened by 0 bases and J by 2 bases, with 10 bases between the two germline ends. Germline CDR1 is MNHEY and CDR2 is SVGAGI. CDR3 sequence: CASSYSGRTNYGYTF. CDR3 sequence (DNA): TGTGCCAGCAGTTACTCTGGGCGGACAAACTATGGCTACACCTTC.

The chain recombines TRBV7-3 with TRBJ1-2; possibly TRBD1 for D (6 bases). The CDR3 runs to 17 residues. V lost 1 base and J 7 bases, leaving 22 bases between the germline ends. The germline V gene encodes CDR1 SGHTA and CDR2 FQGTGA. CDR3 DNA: TGTGCCAGCAGCTTAAGAGAGGGGGTCGGGTCGGCCTTTGGCTACACCTTC. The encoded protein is CASSLREGVGSAFGYTF.

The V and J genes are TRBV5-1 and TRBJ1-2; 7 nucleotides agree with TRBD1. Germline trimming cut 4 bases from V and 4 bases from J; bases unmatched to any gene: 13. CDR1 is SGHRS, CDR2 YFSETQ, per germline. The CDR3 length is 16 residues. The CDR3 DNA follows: TGCGCCAGCAGCGAATGGGGACAGCGGACTTCCTATGGCTACACCTTC. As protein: CASSEWGQRTSYGYTF.

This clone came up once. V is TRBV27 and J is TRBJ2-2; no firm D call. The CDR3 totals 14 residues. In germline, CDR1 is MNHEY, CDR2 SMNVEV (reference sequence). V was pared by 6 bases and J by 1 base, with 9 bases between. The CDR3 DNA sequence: TGTGCCAGCAGGATAACGGGGAACACCGGGGAGCTGTTTTTT. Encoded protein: CASRITGNTGELFF.

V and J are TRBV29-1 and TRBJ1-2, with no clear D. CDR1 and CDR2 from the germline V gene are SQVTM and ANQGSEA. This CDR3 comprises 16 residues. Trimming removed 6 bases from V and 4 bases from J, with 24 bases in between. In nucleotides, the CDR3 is TGCAGCGTCGAGCCCCCCTTCGGAGGGCGCGTCTATGGCTACACCTTC. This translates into CSVEPPFGGRVYGYTF.

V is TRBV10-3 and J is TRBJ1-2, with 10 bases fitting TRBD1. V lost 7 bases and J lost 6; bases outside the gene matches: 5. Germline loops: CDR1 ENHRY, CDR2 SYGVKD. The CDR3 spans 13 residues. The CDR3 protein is CAINDRGPHGYTF. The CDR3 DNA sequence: TGTGCCATCAACGACAGGGGGCCCCATGGCTACACCTTC.